This T cell receptor (beta chain) was profiled in a study of cytomegalovirus exposure and HLA in healthy donors. About the research overall: The use of the same platform for the 90 to 150 validation repertoires and the roughly 630 first-cohort repertoires was reported by a later analysis.

The protocol was immunoSEQ multiplex PCR, while the TCRdb copy is restricted to in-frame clones and leaves out a portion. The data show about 70,000 clones, approximately 94% seen once. About this clone itself: Its matching antigen is unknown.

This CDR3 spans 14 amino acids. Looked up from germline, CDR1 is SGDLS and CDR2 is YYNGEE. The V gene lost 4 bases and the J gene lost 2 bases, with 13 bases spanning the gap. Study-wide findings and caveats: One later analysis, an examination of the 120 or so validation repertoires, found that first-cohort TCR clusters tended to co-occur in them. Reports described diagnosis of cytomegalovirus status by the classifier as highly specific and sensitive.

The chain recombines TRBV9 with TRBJ2-7; D is perhaps TRBD2 (6 bases). The clonotype originates from a woman aged 18-29 years in good health and CMV-seropositive. Sequencing input: PBMCs. The CDR3 DNA reads as TGTGCCAGCAGCCAAGGTGGAGGGACCTACGAGCAGTACTTC. It encodes CASSQGGGTYEQYF.